Each of the 14 T cell receptor beta chains below was sequenced from the same sample in a study of a mutant IDH1 vaccine in newly diagnosed glioma. Sequenced by immunoSEQ multiplex PCR; TCRdb stores in-frame clones only, minus some. The sample yields some 120,000 clones, around 80% seen once. Their specific antigens are unknown. This sample's time point: week 11, during vaccination. All doses held 300 ug of mutant IDH1 20-mer peptide, with topical imiquimod. The source was PBMCs, collected from a glioma patient whose treatment included an IDH1 peptide vaccine. The receptors originated from a man in his forties or fifties with glioma.

The chain uses TRBV6-5 and TRBJ1-1; 8 bases align to TRBD1. The V segment lost 2 bases and the J segment 12 bases; nucleotides outside the gene matches: 11. The CDR3 loop spans 14 amino acids. The germline V gene encodes CDR1 MNHEY and CDR2 SVGAGI. Written as DNA, the CDR3 is TGTGCCAGCAGTTACACAGGGGGGGGGTTCAGAACTTTCTTT. The encoded protein is CASSYTGGGFRTFF.

This sequence joins TRBV19 and TRBJ1-6, with TRBD1 matching over 8 bases. The V gene end was trimmed by 8 bases and the J gene end by 10 bases; junction bases not matched to a gene: 10. Per the germline V gene, CDR1 is LNHDA and CDR2 is SQIVND (reference sequence). The CDR3 runs to 14 residues. CDR3 DNA sequence: TGTGCCAGTTCCCCAGGGGGCGCCGAGTCACCCCTCCACTTT. Translating it yields CASSPGGAESPLHF.

V usage is TRBV15 and J usage is TRBJ2-7, with D unclear. The V gene lost 2 bases and the J gene lost 0 bases, with 11 bases spanning the gap. CDR1 is LNHNV, CDR2 YYDKDF, per germline (reference sequence). The CDR3 extends over 15 amino acids. CDR3 in DNA: TGTGCCACCAGCAGACAACTTGACGGCTCCTACGAGCAGTACTTC. This encodes CATSRQLDGSYEQYF. Complete variable domain (other parts from reference TRBV15 and TRBJ2-7): DAMVIQNPRYQVTQFGKPVTLSCSQTLNHNVMYWYQQKSSQAPKLLFHYYDKDFNNEADTPDNFQSRRPNTSFCFLDIRSPGLGDTAMYLCATSRQLDGSYEQYFGPGTRLTVT.

This chain uses TRBV4-1 with TRBJ2-2; D unclear. The ends were cut back, 1 base at V and 5 bases at J, with 11 bases in the middle. The CDR3 has 15 residues. The germline CDR1 and CDR2 sequences are MGHRA and YSYEKL. CDR3 nucleotide sequence: TGCGCCAGCAGCCAAGTTAGGGCCTATACCGGGGAGCTGTTTTTT. This translates into CASSQVRAYTGELFF.

The CDR3 reads CASSPLTGWAYSNQPQHF. The CDR3 region has the DNA TGTGCCAGCAGTCCCTTGACAGGGTGGGCCTATAGCAATCAGCCCCAGCATTTT. The rearrangement uses TRBV27 and TRBJ1-5, with 7 bases aligning to TRBD1. The germline V gene has CDR1 MNHEY and CDR2 SMNVEV (reference sequence). This CDR3 spans 18 amino acids. With V trimmed by 5 bases and J by 0 bases, 13 bases remained unmatched.

The V gene is TRBV5-1, the J gene TRBJ2-5, with D perhaps matching TRBD2 (5 bases). V was trimmed by 4 bases and J by 1 base, leaving 20 bases between them. The CDR3 length is 17 residues. Germline V gene sequence: CDR1 SGHRS, CDR2 YFSETQ. The CDR3 is CASSRGSGWQFQETQYF. DNA for the CDR3: TGCGCCAGCAGCCGAGGGTCGGGATGGCAGTTCCAAGAGACCCAGTACTTC. Drawing the rest from reference TRBV5-1 and TRBJ2-5, the complete variable domain is KAGVTQTPRYLIKTRGQQVTLSCSPISGHRSVSWYQQTPGQGLQFLFEYFSETQRNKGNFPGRFSGRQFSNSRSEMNVSTLELGDSALYLCASSRGSGWQFQETQYFGPGTRLLVL.

The J gene is TRBJ1-2, the V gene TRBV18; D gene ambiguous. Trimming took off 2 bases at V and 0 bases at J, with 7 bases between the two ends. The CDR3 covers 14 residues. Germline loops: CDR1 KGHSH, CDR2 LQKENI. Written as DNA, the CDR3 is TGTGCCAGCTCACCAGCGTCGACTAACTATGGCTACACCTTC. Translation gives CASSPASTNYGYTF.

CDR3 protein: CASSQGGAWGTEAFF. CDR3 nucleotides: TGTGCCAGCTCCCAAGGGGGGGCCTGGGGCACTGAAGCTTTCTTT. This chain joins TRBV18 and TRBJ1-1, with D possibly TRBD1 on 6 matching bases. V was clipped by 6 bases and J by 4 bases, with 18 bases between them. Germline V CDR1 and CDR2: KGHSH, LQKENI. The CDR3 extends over 15 amino acids.

The chain uses TRBV28 and TRBJ2-5; no definite D call. Trimming removed 8 bases at V and 7 bases at J, with 11 bases between. The CDR3 runs 11 residues. Germline V lookup: CDR1 MDHEN, CDR2 SYDVKM. The CDR3 DNA is TGTGCCAGCCTACAGCTGGGGACCCAGTACTTC. It yields the protein CASLQLGTQYF.

A single count supports this clone. The genes are TRBV5-5 and TRBJ1-2; the D gene is possibly TRBD1 (6 bases). Looked up from germline, CDR1 is SGHKS and CDR2 is YYEKEE (reference sequence). The CDR3 sequence is 14 residues long. The germline V and J ends were trimmed by 4 bases and 4 bases, with 14 bases remaining between them. CDR3 nucleotide sequence: TGTGCCAGCAGCCCAACGACAGGCCTCTATGGCTACACCTTC. Translated: CASSPTTGLYGYTF.

The chain has TRBV4-3 and TRBJ2-2; maybe TRBD1 (6 bases). Trimming left V 4 bases short and J 5 bases short, with 14 bases between. This CDR3 spans 15 amino acids. In germline, CDR1 is LGHNA, CDR2 YSLEER. CDR3 protein: CASSRSPTGTGELFF. For the CDR3, the DNA is TGCGCCAGCAGCCGCAGCCCCACAGGGACCGGGGAGCTGTTTTTT.

V gene TRBV10-3 combines with J gene TRBJ2-7, with 10 nucleotides matching TRBD2. The CDR3 has 15 residues. V lost 5 bases and J lost 2; bases outside the gene matches: 6. Germline CDR1 and CDR2: ENHRY and SYGVKD. This CDR3 is CAISTLAGVAYEQYF. In nucleotides, the CDR3 is TGTGCCATCAGTACTCTAGCGGGGGTTGCCTACGAGCAGTACTTC.

This chain joins TRBV30 and TRBJ2-3; D may be TRBD1 or TRBD2 (5 bases each). The CDR3 totals 12 residues. V lost 3 bases and J lost 12, with 16 bases in between. Germline CDR1 GTSNPN, CDR2 SVGIG (reference sequence). CDR3 nucleotides: TGTGCCTGGAGCACCCGGGACCCCCTACAGTATTTT. Its protein is CAWSTRDPLQYF.

Details on this clone: A read error may produce the germline difference seen at one junction end. This rearrangement joins TRBV5-1 to TRBJ1-1, with a weak D call TRBD1 (5 bases). CDR3 length: 14 amino acids. The germline V gene encodes CDR1 SGHRS and CDR2 YFSETQ. The CDR3: CASSLTGRHDGAFF. The CDR3 nucleotides read TGTGCCAGCAGCCTTACAGGACGCCACGACGGAGCTTTCTTT.